These T cell receptor beta chains were read from a single sample in a study of beta chain features in type 1 diabetes. Only in-frame clones appear in the TCRdb table, and some are missing; sequencing was by immunoSEQ multiplex PCR. The data hold some 350,000 clones, with around a tenth observed a single time. Sequenced input: central memory CD4+ T cells from blood. Receptor source: a man aged 25-45 years with type 1 diabetes. CDR3s include the opening cysteine and the closing phenylalanine or tryptophan. The D gene is left open where the match is weak. Where a row states a size, it is once, few, many or the class of an expanded clone; other rows omit it.

CDR3aa	CDR3nt	abundance	d_gene	v_gene	j_gene
CASSLIGQGYQETQYF	TGCGCCAGCAGCTTGATCGGACAGGGGTATCAAGAGACCCAGTACTTC	NA	TRBD1	TRBV5-1	TRBJ2-5
CASSPRASATDPKYF	TGTGCCAGCAGCCCCAGGGCTAGCGCCACCGACCCCAAGTATTTT	NA	NA	TRBV11-3	TRBJ2-3
CASTLDVGEYF	TGTGCCAGCACCTTAGACGTGGGGGAGTATTTT	NA	NA	TRBV7-2	TRBJ2-3
CASTVRREGLVYGYTF	TGTGCCAGTACCGTACGCAGGGAAGGGCTCGTCTATGGCTACACCTTC	NA	NA	TRBV19	TRBJ1-2
CASSESTSGSYEQYF	TGCGCCAGCAGTGAGTCGACTAGCGGCTCCTACGAGCAGTACTTC	NA	TRBD2	TRBV10-1	TRBJ2-7
CASRVTYPDTQYF	TGTGCCAGCAGGGTCACTTACCCAGATACGCAGTATTTT	few	NA	TRBV28	TRBJ2-3
CASSFRDTGNEQFF	TGCGCCAGCAGCTTCAGGGATACGGGGAATGAGCAGTTCTTC	few	NA	TRBV5-1	TRBJ2-1
CASSEGRLAATDTQYF	TGTGCCAGCAGTGAAGGGAGACTAGCGGCCACAGATACGCAGTATTTT	NA	TRBD2	TRBV10-3	TRBJ2-3
CASSLESEQFF	TGTGCCAGCAGCTTAGAATCTGAGCAGTTCTTC	NA	NA	TRBV7-9	TRBJ2-1
CASSPWGARDEKLFF	TGTGCCAGCAGCCCTTGGGGGGCGCGGGATGAAAAACTGTTTTTT	few	NA	TRBV6-1	TRBJ1-4
CASSFLSQGRTDTQYF	TGTGCCAGCAGCTTTCTCTCACAGGGCCGCACAGATACGCAGTATTTT	few	NA	TRBV5-4	TRBJ2-3
CASSLGDRPHYGYTF	TGTGCCAGCAGCTTAGGGGACAGGCCCCACTATGGCTACACCTTC	few	TRBD1	TRBV7-2	TRBJ1-2
CASSQRQGRYSNQPQHF	TGCGCCAGCAGTCAACGGCAAGGAAGGTATAGCAATCAGCCCCAGCATTTT	many	NA	TRBV23-1	TRBJ1-5
CASSLDPGGGQFF	TGTGCCAGCAGCCTGGACCCGGGGGGCGGGCAGTTCTTC	NA	NA	TRBV5-5	TRBJ2-1
CASSPRLPQETQYF	TGTGCCAGCAGCCCAAGACTACCGCAAGAGACCCAGTACTTC	NA	NA	TRBV6-6	TRBJ2-5
CASSSTDFSNQPQHF	TGTGCCAGCAGCTCGACGGACTTTAGCAATCAGCCCCAGCATTTT	NA	NA	TRBV7-8	TRBJ1-5
CASSSILAGRYNEQFF	TGTGCCAGCAGTTCCATACTAGCGGGGCGTTACAATGAGCAGTTCTTC	few	TRBD2	TRBV11-2	TRBJ2-1
CASSYGLAGGGGQETQYF	TGTGCCAGCAGTTATGGACTAGCGGGAGGGGGAGGACAAGAGACCCAGTACTTC	NA	TRBD2	TRBV25-1	TRBJ2-5
CAIAQGNTGELFF	TGTGCCATCGCACAGGGCAACACCGGGGAGCTGTTTTTT	many	NA	TRBV10-3	TRBJ2-2
CASPSAGVPYEQYF	TGTGCCAGCCCGTCGGCGGGCGTTCCCTACGAGCAGTACTTC	NA	NA	TRBV6-5	TRBJ2-7
CASKDWETQYF	TGTGCCAGCAAGGACTGGGAGACCCAGTACTTC	few	NA	TRBV6-1	TRBJ2-5
CATTSGYTQYF	TGTGCCACCACTTCGGGATATACGCAGTATTTT	few	NA	TRBV6-6	TRBJ2-3
CASSPGQGYEQYF	TGTGCCAGCAGTCCCGGACAGGGCTACGAGCAGTACTTC	many	TRBD1	TRBV28	TRBJ2-7
CASSLVGNYGYTF	TGTGCCAGCAGCTTAGTGGGGAACTATGGCTACACCTTC	many	NA	TRBV5-4	TRBJ1-2
CASRLPYGYTF	TGTGCCAGCAGGCTACCCTATGGCTACACCTTC	few	NA	TRBV28	TRBJ1-2
CASSRTSGSSPSTDTQYF	TGTGCCAGTAGCCGAACTAGCGGGTCCTCACCTAGCACAGATACGCAGTATTTT	NA	TRBD2	TRBV19	TRBJ2-3
CASSQFDQPQHF	TGTGCCAGCAGCCAGTTTGATCAGCCCCAGCATTTT	NA	NA	TRBV4-2	TRBJ1-5
CASSYSLLATGEQFF	TGTGCCAGCAGTTACTCGCTCTTGGCCACTGGTGAGCAGTTCTTC	NA	NA	TRBV6-5	TRBJ2-1
CAWGDRVKYEQYF	TGTGCCTGGGGGGACAGGGTAAAGTACGAGCAGTACTTC	few	TRBD1	TRBV30	TRBJ2-7
CASSSKGANVLTF	TGTGCCAGCAGCTCAAAGGGGGCCAACGTCCTGACTTTC	many	NA	TRBV5-6	TRBJ2-6
CASSPDSTSNQPQHF	TGCGCCAGCAGCCCGGACAGCACTAGCAATCAGCCCCAGCATTTT	few	NA	TRBV5-1	TRBJ1-5
CASSPTGEKQFF	TGTGCCAGCAGTCCGACAGGGGAAAAGCAGTTCTTC	NA	TRBD1	TRBV7-9	TRBJ2-1
CASHSRLAGGSGELFF	TGTGCCAGCCACTCCCGACTAGCGGGAGGGAGCGGGGAGCTGTTTTTT	many	TRBD2	TRBV28	TRBJ2-2
CAISEPYQPQHF	TGTGCCATCAGTGAACCGTATCAGCCCCAGCATTTT	NA	NA	TRBV10-3	TRBJ1-5
CASSRIAGVRDTQYF	TGCGCCAGCAGCCGAATAGCGGGAGTAAGAGATACGCAGTATTTT	many	TRBD2	TRBV4-1	TRBJ2-3
CASSVNSGSNYEQYF	TGTGCCAGCAGCGTCAACAGCGGGAGTAACTACGAGCAGTACTTC	NA	TRBD2	TRBV11-3	TRBJ2-7
CASSPRDNSDTQYF	TGTGCCAGCAGCCCCCGGGACAACTCAGATACGCAGTATTTT	NA	NA	TRBV7-8	TRBJ2-3
CASSAGLAGAQQFF	TGTGCCAGCAGCGCGGGACTAGCGGGAGCACAGCAGTTCTTC	many	TRBD2	TRBV7-3	TRBJ2-1
CSVGLAGGPSYNEQFF	TGCAGCGTTGGACTAGCGGGAGGGCCCTCCTACAATGAGCAGTTCTTC	few	TRBD2	TRBV29-1	TRBJ2-1
CSVGSSLNTGELFF	TGCAGCGTTGGTTCCAGTTTGAACACCGGGGAGCTGTTTTTT	few	NA	TRBV29-1	TRBJ2-2
CASSVFSANVLTF	TGTGCCAGCAGTGTTTTCAGCGCCAACGTCCTGACTTTC	many	NA	TRBV2	TRBJ2-6
CASSRTYGYTF	TGTGCCAGCAGCAGGACCTATGGCTACACCTTC	few	NA	TRBV6-5	TRBJ1-2
CASSLEEGLNQPQHF	TGTGCCAGCAGCTTAGAGGAGGGGCTCAATCAGCCCCAGCATTTT	NA	NA	TRBV7-7	TRBJ1-5
CASSLSLNGVAFF	TGTGCCAGCAGCTTATCCCTAAATGGGGTAGCTTTCTTT	NA	NA	TRBV7-9	TRBJ1-1
CASSLGIRLSNQPQHF	TGTGCCAGCAGTTTAGGGATCCGACTTAGCAATCAGCCCCAGCATTTT	NA	NA	TRBV28	TRBJ1-5
CASSQDLGQGRSGNTIYF	TGTGCCAGCAGCCAAGATTTAGGGCAGGGACGATCTGGAAACACCATATATTTT	NA	NA	TRBV4-2	TRBJ1-3
CASTPRGGGVQPQHF	TGTGCCAGCACCCCCAGGGGAGGGGGCGTTCAGCCCCAGCATTTT	NA	TRBD1	TRBV27	TRBJ1-5
CASSQARTYADTQYF	TGTGCCAGCAGCCAAGCAAGGACATACGCAGATACGCAGTATTTT	many	NA	TRBV14	TRBJ2-3
CAWTPGTSYNEQFF	TGTGCCTGGACTCCCGGGACTTCCTACAATGAGCAGTTCTTC	few	NA	TRBV30	TRBJ2-1
CASRNTGTGASGYTF	TGCGCCAGCCGAAATACCGGGACAGGGGCCTCCGGCTACACCTTC	few	TRBD1	TRBV5-1	TRBJ1-2
CASSPGGSGRGGEQFF	TGTGCCAGCAGCCCCGGCGGTAGCGGGAGGGGGGGTGAGCAGTTCTTC	few	TRBD2	TRBV7-9	TRBJ2-1
CSVAVRDLLTYEQYF	TGCAGCGTTGCTGTTCGGGACCTATTAACCTACGAGCAGTACTTC	few	NA	TRBV29-1	TRBJ2-7
CAASGTGARWEETQYF	TGTGCCGCCTCCGGGACAGGGGCCCGTTGGGAAGAGACCCAGTACTTC	few	TRBD1	TRBV7-9	TRBJ2-5
CASSQRLDTEAFF	TGTGCCAGCAGCCAAAGATTGGACACTGAAGCTTTCTTT	few	NA	TRBV5-6	TRBJ1-1
CSAREDQPQHF	TGCAGTGCTAGGGAAGATCAGCCCCAGCATTTT	NA	NA	TRBV20-1	TRBJ1-5
CSARVVEKLFF	TGCAGTGCTAGGGTAGTTGAAAAACTGTTTTTT	few	NA	TRBV20-1	TRBJ1-4
CASSYIEYEQFF	TGTGCCAGCAGTTACATCGAGTATGAGCAGTTCTTC	few	NA	TRBV6-6	TRBJ2-1